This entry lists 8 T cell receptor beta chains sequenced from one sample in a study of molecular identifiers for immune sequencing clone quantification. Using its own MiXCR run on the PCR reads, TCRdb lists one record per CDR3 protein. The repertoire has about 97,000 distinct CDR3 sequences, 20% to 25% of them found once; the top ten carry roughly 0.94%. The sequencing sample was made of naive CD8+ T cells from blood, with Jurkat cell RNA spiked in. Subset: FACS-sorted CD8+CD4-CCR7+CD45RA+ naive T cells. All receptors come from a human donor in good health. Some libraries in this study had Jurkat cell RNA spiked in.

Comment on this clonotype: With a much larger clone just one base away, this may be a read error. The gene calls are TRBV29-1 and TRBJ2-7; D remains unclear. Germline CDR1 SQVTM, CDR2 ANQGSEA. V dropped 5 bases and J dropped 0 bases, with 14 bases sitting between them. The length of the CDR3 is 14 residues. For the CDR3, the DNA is TGCAGCGTTACGACACCTTGGGGCTCCTACGAGCAGTACTTC. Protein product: CSVTTPWGSYEQYF.

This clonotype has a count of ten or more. In DNA, the CDR3 is TGTGCCAGCAGCCATGAAGGGACAGGGAATGTGGGGACCCAGTACTTC. Translating it yields CASSHEGTGNVGTQYF. The chain links TRBV3-1 to TRBJ2-5; TRBD1 matches 9 bases. The V gene's germline CDR1 is LGHDT and CDR2 YNNKEL (reference sequence). V gave up 3 bases and J gave up 7 bases; unmatched junction bases: 12. This CDR3 is 16 amino acids long.

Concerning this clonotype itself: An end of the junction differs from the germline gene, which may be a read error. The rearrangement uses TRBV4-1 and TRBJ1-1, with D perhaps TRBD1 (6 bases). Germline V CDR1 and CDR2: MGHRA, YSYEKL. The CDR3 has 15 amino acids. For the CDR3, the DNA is TGCGCCAGCCGCCAAGCCCAGGGGATGAACACTGCCGCTTTCTTT. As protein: CASRQAQGMNTAAFF.

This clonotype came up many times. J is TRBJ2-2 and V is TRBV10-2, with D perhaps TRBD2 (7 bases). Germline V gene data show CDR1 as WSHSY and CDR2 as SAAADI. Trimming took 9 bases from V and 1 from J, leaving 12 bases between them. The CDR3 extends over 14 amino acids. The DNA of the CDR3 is TGCGCCAGTTCCGGGGGGCAGAACACCGGGGAGCTGTTTTTT. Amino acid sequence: CASSGGQNTGELFF.

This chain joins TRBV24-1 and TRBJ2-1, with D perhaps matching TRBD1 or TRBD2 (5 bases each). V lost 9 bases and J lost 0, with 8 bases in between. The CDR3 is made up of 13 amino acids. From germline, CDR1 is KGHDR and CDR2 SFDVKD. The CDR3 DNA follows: TGTGCCACCGGGACGGGCTCCTACAATGAGCAGTTCTTC. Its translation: CATGTGSYNEQFF.

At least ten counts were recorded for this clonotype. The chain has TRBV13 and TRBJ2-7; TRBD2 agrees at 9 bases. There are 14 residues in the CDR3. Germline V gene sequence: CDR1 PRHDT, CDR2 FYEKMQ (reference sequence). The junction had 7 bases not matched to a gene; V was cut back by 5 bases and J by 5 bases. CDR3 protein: CASSALAGDHEQYF. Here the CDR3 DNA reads TGTGCCAGCAGCGCCTTAGCGGGAGACCACGAGCAGTACTTC.

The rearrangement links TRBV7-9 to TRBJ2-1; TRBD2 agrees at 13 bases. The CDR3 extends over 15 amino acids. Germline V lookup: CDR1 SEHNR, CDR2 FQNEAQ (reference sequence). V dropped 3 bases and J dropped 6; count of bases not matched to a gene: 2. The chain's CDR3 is CASSFTSGRVNEQFF. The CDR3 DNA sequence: TGTGCCAGCAGCTTCACTAGCGGGAGGGTCAATGAGCAGTTCTTC.

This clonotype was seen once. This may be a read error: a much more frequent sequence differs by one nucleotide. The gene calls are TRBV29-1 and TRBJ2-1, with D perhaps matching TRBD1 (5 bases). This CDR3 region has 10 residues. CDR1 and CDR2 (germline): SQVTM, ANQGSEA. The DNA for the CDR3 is TGCAGCGTTCCAGGGAATGAGCTGTTCTTC. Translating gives CSVPGNELFF.